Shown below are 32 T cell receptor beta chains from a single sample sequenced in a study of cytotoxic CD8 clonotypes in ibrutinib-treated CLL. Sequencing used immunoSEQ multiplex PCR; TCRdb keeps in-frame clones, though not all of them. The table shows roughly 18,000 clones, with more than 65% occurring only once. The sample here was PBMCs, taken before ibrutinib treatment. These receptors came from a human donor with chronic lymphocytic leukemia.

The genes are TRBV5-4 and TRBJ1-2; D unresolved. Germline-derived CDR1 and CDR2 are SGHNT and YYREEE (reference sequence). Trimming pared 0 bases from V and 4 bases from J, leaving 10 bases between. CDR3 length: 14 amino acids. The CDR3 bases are TGTGCCAGCAGCTTGGGGGTTTTGCCCTATGGCTACACCTTC. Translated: CASSLGVLPYGYTF.

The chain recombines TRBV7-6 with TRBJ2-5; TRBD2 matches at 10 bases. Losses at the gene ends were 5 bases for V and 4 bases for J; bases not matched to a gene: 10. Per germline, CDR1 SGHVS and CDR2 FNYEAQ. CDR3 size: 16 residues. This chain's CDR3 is CASSPGASGGAETQYF. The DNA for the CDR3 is TGTGCCAGCAGCCCAGGGGCTAGCGGGGGAGCAGAGACCCAGTACTTC.

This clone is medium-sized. The CDR3 spells CATSRGASYEQYF. Here the CDR3 DNA reads TGTGCCACCAGCAGGGGCGCCTCCTACGAGCAGTACTTC. This chain uses TRBV15 with TRBJ2-7, with D uncertain. The germline V gene encodes CDR1 LNHNV and CDR2 YYDKDF (reference sequence). V was pared by 3 bases and J by 0 bases, with 6 bases between. CDR3 length: 13 amino acids.

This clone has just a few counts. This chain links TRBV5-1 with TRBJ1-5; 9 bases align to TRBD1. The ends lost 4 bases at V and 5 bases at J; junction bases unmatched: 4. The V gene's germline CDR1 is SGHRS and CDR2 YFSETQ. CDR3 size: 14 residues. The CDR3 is CASSTGQGHQPQHF. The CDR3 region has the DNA TGCGCCAGCAGCACCGGACAGGGGCATCAGCCCCAGCATTTT.

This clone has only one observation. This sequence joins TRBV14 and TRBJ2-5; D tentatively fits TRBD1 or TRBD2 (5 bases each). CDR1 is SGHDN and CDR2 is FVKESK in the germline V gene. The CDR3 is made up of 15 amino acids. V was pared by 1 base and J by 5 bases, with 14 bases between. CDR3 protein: CASSQVGRWGETQYF. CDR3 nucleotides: TGTGCCAGCAGCCAAGTCGGCAGGTGGGGGGAGACCCAGTACTTC.

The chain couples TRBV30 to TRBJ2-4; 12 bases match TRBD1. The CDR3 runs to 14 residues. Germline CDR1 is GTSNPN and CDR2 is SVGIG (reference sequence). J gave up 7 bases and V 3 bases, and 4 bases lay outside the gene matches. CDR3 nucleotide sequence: TGTGCCTGGAGCGGGACAGGGGGCGGGAACATTCAGTACTTC. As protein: CAWSGTGGGNIQYF.

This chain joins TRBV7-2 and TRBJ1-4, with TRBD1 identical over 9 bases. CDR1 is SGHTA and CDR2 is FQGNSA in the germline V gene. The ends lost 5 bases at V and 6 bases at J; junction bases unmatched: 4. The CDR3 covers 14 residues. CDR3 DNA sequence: TGTGCCAGCAGCCGGGACAGGGATTATGAAAAACTGTTTTTT. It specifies CASSRDRDYEKLFF.

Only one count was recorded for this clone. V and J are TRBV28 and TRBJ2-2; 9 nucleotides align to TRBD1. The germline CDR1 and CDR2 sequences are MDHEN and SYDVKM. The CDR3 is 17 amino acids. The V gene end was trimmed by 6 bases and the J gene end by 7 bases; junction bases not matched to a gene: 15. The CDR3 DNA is TGTGCCAGCAGACCCTTGGGAGACAGGGGGTATCTCGGGGAGCTGTTTTTT. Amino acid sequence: CASRPLGDRGYLGELFF.

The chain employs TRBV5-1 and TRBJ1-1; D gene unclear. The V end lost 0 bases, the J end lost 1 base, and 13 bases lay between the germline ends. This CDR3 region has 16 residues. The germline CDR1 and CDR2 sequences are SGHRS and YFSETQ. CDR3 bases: TGCGCCAGCAGCTTGGCTGCCTCCTACGCGAACACTGAAGCTTTCTTT. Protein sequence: CASSLAASYANTEAFF.

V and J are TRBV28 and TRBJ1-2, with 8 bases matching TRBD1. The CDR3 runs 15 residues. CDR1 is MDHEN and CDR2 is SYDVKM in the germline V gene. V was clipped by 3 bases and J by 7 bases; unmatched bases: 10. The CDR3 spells CASSFLQQGDGGYTF. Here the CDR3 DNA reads TGTGCCAGCAGTTTCCTTCAACAGGGGGACGGTGGCTACACCTTC.

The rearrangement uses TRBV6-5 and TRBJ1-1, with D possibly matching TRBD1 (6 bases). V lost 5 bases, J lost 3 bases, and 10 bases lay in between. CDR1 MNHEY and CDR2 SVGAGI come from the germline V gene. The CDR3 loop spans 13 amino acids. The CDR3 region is CASSEQGYTEAFF. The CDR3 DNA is TGTGCCAGCAGTGAACAGGGTTACACTGAAGCTTTCTTT.

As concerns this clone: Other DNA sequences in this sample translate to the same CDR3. DNA of the CDR3: TGTGCCAGCAGCCCCAGTATTGCTGTTGGGGCGGAAGGTGAAAAACTGTTTTTT. Translation: CASSPSIAVGAEGEKLFF. The rearrangement uses TRBV9 and TRBJ1-4; D possibly corresponds to TRBD1 (5 bases). V was cut by 4 bases and J by 7 bases, with 26 bases left in between. Per germline, CDR1 SGDLS and CDR2 YYNGEE. This CDR3 is 18 amino acids long.

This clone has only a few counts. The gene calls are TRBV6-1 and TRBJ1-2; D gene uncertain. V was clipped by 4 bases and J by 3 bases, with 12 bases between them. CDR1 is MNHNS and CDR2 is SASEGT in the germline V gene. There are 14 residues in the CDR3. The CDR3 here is CASSATATYYGYTF. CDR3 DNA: TGTGCCAGCAGTGCCACGGCCACATACTATGGCTACACCTTC.

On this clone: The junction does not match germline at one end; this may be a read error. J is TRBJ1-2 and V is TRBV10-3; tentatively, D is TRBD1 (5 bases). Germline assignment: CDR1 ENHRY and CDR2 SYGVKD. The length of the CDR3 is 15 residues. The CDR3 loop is CASSYAAGIVDGYTF. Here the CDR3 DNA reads TGTGCCAGCAGTTATGCGGCAGGGATTGTCGATGGCTACACCTTC.

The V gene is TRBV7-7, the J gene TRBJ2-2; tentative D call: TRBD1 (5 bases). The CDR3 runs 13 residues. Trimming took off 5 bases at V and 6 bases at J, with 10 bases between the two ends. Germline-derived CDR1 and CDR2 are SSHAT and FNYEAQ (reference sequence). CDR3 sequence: CASSSREAGELFF. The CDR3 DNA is TGTGCCAGCAGCAGCAGGGAAGCCGGGGAGCTGTTTTTT.

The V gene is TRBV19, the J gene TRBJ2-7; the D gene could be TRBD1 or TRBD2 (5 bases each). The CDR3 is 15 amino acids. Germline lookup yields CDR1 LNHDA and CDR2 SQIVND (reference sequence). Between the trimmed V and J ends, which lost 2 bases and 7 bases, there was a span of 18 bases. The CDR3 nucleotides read TGTGCCAGTAGTATAAATGGCAGGGCCTGGGAGGAGCAGTACTTC. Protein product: CASSINGRAWEEQYF.

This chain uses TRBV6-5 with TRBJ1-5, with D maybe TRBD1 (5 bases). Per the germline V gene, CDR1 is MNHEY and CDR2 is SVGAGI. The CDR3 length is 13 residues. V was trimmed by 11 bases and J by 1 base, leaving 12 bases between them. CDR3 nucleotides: TGTGCCGGGGGATGGGGCAGCAATCAGCCCCAGCATTTT. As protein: CAGGWGSNQPQHF.

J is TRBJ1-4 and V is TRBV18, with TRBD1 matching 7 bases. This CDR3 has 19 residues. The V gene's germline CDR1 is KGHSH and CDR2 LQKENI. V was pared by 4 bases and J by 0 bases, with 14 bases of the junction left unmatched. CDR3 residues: CASSLDRVAPLATNEKLFF. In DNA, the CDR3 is TGTGCCAGCTCACTTGACAGGGTGGCCCCCCTTGCAACTAATGAAAAACTGTTTTTT.

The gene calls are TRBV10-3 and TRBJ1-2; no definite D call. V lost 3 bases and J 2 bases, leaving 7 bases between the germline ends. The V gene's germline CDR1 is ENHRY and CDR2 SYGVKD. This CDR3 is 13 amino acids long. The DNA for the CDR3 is TGTGCCATCAGTGAAGCCAGGAACTATGGCTACACCTTC. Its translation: CAISEARNYGYTF.

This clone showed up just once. CDR3 sequence (DNA): TGTGCCAGCAGTCGACCGGGACGGAAAGAGACCCAGTACTTC. The encoded protein is CASSRPGRKETQYF. V gene TRBV27 combines with J gene TRBJ2-5; D is possibly TRBD1 or TRBD2 (5 bases each). Germline V CDR1 and CDR2: MNHEY, SMNVEV (reference sequence). This CDR3 has 14 residues. Trimming took off 5 bases at V and 3 bases at J, with 13 bases between the two ends.

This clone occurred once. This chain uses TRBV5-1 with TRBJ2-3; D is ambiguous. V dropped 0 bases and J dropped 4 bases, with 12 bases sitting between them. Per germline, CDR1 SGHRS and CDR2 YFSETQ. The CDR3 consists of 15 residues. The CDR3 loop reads CASSLVDPASDTQYF. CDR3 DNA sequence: TGCGCCAGCAGCTTGGTGGACCCGGCATCAGATACGCAGTATTTT.

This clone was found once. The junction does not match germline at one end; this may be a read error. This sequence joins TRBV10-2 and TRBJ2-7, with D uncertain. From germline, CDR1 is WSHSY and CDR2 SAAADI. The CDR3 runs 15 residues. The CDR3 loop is CASRKTFGDRREQHF. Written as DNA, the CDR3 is TGCGCCAGCAGGAAAACATTCGGTGATCGTCGCGAGCAGCACTTC.

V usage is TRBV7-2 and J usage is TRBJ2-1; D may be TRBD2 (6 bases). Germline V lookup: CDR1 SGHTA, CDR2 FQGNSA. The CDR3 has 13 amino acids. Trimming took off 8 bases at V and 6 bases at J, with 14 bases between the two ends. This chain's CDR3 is CASGHGGRNEQFF. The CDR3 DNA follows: TGTGCCAGCGGACATGGAGGGCGCAATGAGCAGTTCTTC.

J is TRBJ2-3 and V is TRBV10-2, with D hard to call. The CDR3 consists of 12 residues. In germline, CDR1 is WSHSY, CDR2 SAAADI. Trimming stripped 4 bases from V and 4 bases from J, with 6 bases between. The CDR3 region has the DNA TGCGCCAGCAGTGCGCAGTCAGATACGCAGTATTTT. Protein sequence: CASSAQSDTQYF.

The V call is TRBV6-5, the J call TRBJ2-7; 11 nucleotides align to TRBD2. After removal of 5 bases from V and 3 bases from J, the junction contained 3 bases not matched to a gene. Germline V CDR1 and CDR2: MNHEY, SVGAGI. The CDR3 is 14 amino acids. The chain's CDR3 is CASSTSGGNYEQYF. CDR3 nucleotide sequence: TGTGCCAGCAGTACTAGCGGGGGCAACTACGAGCAGTACTTC.

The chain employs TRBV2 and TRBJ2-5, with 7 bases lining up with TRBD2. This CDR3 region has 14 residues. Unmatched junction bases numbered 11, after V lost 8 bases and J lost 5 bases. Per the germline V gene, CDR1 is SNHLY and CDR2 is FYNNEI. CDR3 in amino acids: CASGGGSGVETQYF. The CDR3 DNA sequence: TGTGCCAGCGGGGGTGGGAGCGGGGTGGAGACCCAGTACTTC.

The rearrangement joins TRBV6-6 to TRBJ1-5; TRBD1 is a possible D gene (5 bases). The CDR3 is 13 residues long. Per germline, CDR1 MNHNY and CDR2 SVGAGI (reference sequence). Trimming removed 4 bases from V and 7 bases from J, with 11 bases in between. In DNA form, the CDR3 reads TGTGCCAGCAGTTGGGGGTTCGAACAGCCCCAGCATTTT. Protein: CASSWGFEQPQHF.

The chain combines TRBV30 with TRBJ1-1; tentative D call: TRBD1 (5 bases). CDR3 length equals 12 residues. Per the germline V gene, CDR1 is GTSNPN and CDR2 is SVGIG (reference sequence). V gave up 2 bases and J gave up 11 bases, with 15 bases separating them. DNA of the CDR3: TGTGCCTGGAGTCCAGGGACGAACTCGGCTTTCTTT. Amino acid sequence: CAWSPGTNSAFF.

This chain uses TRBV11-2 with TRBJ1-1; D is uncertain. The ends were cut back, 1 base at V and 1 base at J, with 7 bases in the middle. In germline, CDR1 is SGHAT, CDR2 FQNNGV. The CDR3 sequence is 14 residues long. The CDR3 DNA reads TGTGCCAGCAGCTTAGGAGGAACGAACACTGAAGCTTTCTTT. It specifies CASSLGGTNTEAFF.

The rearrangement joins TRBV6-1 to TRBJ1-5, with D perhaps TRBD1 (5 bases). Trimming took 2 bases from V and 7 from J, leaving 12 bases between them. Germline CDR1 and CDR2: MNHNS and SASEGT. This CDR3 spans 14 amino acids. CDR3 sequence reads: CASSETGGPQPQHF. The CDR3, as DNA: TGTGCCAGCAGTGAAACGGGGGGACCCCAGCCCCAGCATTTT.

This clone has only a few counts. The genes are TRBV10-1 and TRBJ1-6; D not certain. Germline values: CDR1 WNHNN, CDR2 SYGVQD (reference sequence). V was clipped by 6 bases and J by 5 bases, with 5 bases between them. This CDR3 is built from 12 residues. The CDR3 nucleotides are TGCGCCAGCAGCCAAAATAATTCACCCCTCCACTTT. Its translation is CASSQNNSPLHF.

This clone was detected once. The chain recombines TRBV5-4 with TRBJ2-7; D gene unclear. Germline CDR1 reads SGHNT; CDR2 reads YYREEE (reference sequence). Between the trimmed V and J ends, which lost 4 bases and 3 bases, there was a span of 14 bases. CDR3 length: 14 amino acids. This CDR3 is CASSVGSSNYEQYF. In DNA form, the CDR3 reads TGTGCCAGCAGCGTGGGGTCCTCTAACTACGAGCAGTACTTC.